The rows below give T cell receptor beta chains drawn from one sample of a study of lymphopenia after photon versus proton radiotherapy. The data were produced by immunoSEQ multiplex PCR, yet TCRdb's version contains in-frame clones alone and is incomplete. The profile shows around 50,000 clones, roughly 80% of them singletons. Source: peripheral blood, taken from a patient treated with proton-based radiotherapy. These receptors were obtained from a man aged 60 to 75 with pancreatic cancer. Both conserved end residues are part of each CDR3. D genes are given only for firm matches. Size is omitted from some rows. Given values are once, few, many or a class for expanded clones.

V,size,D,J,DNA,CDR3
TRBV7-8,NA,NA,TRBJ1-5,TGTGCCAGCAGCTTAGCTACAGCTCGTAGGCAGCCCCAGCATTTT,CASSLATARRQPQHF
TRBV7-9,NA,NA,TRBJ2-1,TGTGCCAGCAGCTGGGAGGATGAGCAGTTCTTC,CASSWEDEQFF
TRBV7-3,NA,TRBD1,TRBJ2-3,TGTGCCAGCAGCTTAAGAAGGACAGGGACAGATACGCAGTATTTT,CASSLRRTGTDTQYF
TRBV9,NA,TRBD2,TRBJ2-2,TGTGCCAGCAGCCAACTAGCGGGAGGGTTGACCGGGGAGCTGTTTTTT,CASSQLAGGLTGELFF
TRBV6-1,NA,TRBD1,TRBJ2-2,TGTGCCAGCAGTGAACTGGGGGACAGCTACACCGGGGAGCTGTTTTTT,CASSELGDSYTGELFF
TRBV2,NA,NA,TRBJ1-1,TGTGCCAGCAGTGAAGCGGCTAGGGTGGGGAAAACTGAAGCTTTCTTT,CASSEAARVGKTEAFF
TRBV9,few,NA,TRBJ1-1,TGTGCCAGCAGCCCAACAGGTCTAGTGAACACTGAAGCTTTCTTT,CASSPTGLVNTEAFF
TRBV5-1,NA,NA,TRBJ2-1,TGCGCCAGCAGCTTGCTTGGAGGGAGAACGTACAATGAGCAGTTCTTC,CASSLLGGRTYNEQFF
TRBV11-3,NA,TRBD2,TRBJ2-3,TGTGCCAGCAGCTTTTCTAGCGGGAGCACAGATACGCAGTATTTT,CASSFSSGSTDTQYF
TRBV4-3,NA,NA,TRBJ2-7,TGCGCCAGCAGCCAAGATTCAGCGGGCAACTCCTACGAGCAGTACTTC,CASSQDSAGNSYEQYF
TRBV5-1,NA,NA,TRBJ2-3,TGCGCCAGCAGCGCAACAGGGTTGGGCACAGATACGCAGTATTTT,CASSATGLGTDTQYF
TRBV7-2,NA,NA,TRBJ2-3,TGTGCCAGCAGCCTGTGGCGGGGCACAGATACGCAGTATTTT,CASSLWRGTDTQYF
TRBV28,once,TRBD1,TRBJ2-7,TGTGCCAGCAGTTTACCCGGGACAGGGGGCTACGAGCAGTACTTC,CASSLPGTGGYEQYF
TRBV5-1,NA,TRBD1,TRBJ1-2,TGCGCCAGCAGAAAAGACAGGGGCTATGGCTACACCTTC,CASRKDRGYGYTF
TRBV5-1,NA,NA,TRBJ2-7,TGCGCCAGCAGCTTGAATGTTAGACCGGCCACCTACGAGCAGTACTTC,CASSLNVRPATYEQYF
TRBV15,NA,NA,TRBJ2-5,TGTGCCACCAGTTTTTACGGAGCGGGAGAGACCCAGTACTTC,CATSFYGAGETQYF
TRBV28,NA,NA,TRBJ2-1,TGTGCCAGCAGTTTTGGGGGCTACAATGAGCAGTTCTTC,CASSFGGYNEQFF
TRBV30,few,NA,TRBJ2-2,TGTGCCTGGCGGGAGACATTTTGGAACACCGGGGAGCTGTTTTTT,CAWRETFWNTGELFF
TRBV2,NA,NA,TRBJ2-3,TGTGCCAGCAGTCTCGGGAGAAGGACAGATACGCAGTATTTT,CASSLGRRTDTQYF
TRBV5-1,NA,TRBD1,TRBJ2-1,TGCGCCAGCAGCTTAAACGGACAGGGGGCCGGGAATGAGCAGTTCTTC,CASSLNGQGAGNEQFF
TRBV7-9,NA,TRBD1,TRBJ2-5,TGTGCCAGCAGCCGTGGACAGGGGGGAGAGACCCAGTACTTC,CASSRGQGGETQYF
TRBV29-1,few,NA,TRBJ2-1,TGCAGCGTTGTCCCCGGGGACAATGAGCAGTTCTTC,CSVVPGDNEQFF